This TCR beta chain was captured by sequencing in a study of blood T cell repertoires in COVID-19. Sequenced by immunoSEQ multiplex PCR; TCRdb stores in-frame clones only, minus some. The sample lists a few hundred thousand clones, roughly 87% occurring once. The CDR3 covers 14 residues. The germline gives CDR1 SGHTS, CDR2 YDEGEE. The V segment lost 1 base and the J segment 5 bases; nucleotides outside the gene matches: 5. Enrolled through a virtual design, the participants were between about 18 and 100 years of age and came from roughly 22 US areas. The sequencing input was PBMCs or T cells enriched from blood (not recorded which). The V and J genes are TRBV5-8 and TRBJ1-1; 7 bases map to TRBD1. The origin of this receptor is a man between 18 and 35 years old with acute COVID-19. CDR3 coding DNA: TGTGCCAGCAGCTTGAAAGGGGGCGGTACTGAAGCTTTCTTT. As protein: CASSLKGGGTEAFF.